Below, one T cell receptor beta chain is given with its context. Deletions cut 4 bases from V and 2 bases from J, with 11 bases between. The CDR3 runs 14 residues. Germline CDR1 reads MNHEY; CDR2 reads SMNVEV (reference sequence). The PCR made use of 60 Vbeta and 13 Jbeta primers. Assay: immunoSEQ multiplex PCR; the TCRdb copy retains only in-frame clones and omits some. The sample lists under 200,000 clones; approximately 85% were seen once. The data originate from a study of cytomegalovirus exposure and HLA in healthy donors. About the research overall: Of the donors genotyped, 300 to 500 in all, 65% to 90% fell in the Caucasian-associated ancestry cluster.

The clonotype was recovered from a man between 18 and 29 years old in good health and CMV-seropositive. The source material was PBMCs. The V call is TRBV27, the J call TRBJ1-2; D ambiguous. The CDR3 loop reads CASSSGLSNYGYTF. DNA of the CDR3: TGTGCCAGCAGTTCCGGACTGTCCAACTATGGCTACACCTTC.